The T cell receptor (beta chain) under discussion was sequenced for a study of chemoradiotherapy in HPV16-positive cancers. The wider study: Candidate HPV-specific T-cell clones and common TCR motifs came from functional assays in a couple of HPV16-positive patients. General observations from the study: Candidate HPV-specific clones and E7-related TCR motifs grew in tumor during treatment. HPV-specific T cells were functionally defined from only two HPV16-positive patients.

Over chemoradiotherapy, repertoires were sampled more than once. To note about this clone: No antigen is known for it. This CDR3 is also generated by other DNA sequences in the sample.

CDR1 and CDR2 (germline): SGHVS, FQNEAQ. This CDR3 spans 11 amino acids. V lost 1 base to trimming and J lost 5 bases, with 2 bases between them. TCRdb keeps only in-frame clones here, not all; method: immunoSEQ multiplex PCR. The data contain around 53,000 clones, more than 75% of them singletons. This chain connects TRBV7-8 to TRBJ2-5; no reliable D call. This sample comprised blood, obtained from a patient who underwent chemoradiotherapy. The TCR originated in a human donor with HPV-associated anogenital cancer. Written as DNA, the CDR3 is TGTGCCAGCAGCTTAGATGAGACCCAGTACTTC. Its protein product is CASSLDETQYF.